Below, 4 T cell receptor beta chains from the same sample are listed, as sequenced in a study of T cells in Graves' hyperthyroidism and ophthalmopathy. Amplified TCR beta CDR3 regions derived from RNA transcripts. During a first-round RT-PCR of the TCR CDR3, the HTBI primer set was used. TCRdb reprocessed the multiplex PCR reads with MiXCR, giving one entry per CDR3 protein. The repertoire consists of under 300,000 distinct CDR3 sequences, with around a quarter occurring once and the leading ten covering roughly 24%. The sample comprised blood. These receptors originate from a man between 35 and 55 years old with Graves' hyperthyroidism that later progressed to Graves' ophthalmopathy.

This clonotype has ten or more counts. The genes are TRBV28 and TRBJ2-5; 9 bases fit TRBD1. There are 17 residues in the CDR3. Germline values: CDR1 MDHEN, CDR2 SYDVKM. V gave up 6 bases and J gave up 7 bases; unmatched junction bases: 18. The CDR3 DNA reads TGTGCCAGCAGAATTCGACCGGGACAGGGTCACCGGGGGACCCAGTACTTC. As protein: CASRIRPGQGHRGTQYF.

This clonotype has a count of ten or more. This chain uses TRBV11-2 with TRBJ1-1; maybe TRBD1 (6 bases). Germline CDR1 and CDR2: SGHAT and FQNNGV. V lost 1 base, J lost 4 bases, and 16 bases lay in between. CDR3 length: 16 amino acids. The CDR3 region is CASSLGAPGVGTEAFF. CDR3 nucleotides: TGTGCCAGCAGCTTAGGTGCCCCAGGGGTTGGCACTGAAGCTTTCTTT.

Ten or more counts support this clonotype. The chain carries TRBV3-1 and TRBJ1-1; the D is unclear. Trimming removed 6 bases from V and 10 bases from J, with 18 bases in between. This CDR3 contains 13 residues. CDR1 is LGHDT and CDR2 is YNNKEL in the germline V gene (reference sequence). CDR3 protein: CASSPRQAFGAFF. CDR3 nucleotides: TGTGCCAGCAGTCCAAGGCAGGCTTTTGGAGCTTTCTTT.

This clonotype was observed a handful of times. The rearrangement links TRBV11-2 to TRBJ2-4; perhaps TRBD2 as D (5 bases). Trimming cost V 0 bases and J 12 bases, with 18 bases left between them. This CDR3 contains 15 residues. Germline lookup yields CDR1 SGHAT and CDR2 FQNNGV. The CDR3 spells CASSLDLGQVGSQYF. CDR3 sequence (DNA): TGTGCCAGCAGCTTAGATCTAGGGCAGGTAGGGAGTCAGTACTTC.